This T cell receptor (beta chain) emerged from a study of shared T cell receptors in the human thymus. Trimming pared 6 bases from V and 4 bases from J, leaving 9 bases between. The CDR3 runs 12 residues. Germline CDR1 SNHLY, CDR2 FYNNEI. Only in-frame clones appear in the TCRdb table, and some are missing; sequencing was by immunoSEQ multiplex PCR. The sample includes fewer than 700,000 clones, roughly 90% of them seen just once. This sample was shared with a second study, whose subject was human thymus T cells.

The receptor was derived from a boy in the first two years of life with a congenital heart defect. The source material was thymocytes. The V gene is TRBV2, the J gene TRBJ1-1; D call uncertain. For the CDR3, the DNA is TGTGCCAGCAGGTCCTACGGCACTGAAGCTTTCTTT. It encodes CASRSYGTEAFF.